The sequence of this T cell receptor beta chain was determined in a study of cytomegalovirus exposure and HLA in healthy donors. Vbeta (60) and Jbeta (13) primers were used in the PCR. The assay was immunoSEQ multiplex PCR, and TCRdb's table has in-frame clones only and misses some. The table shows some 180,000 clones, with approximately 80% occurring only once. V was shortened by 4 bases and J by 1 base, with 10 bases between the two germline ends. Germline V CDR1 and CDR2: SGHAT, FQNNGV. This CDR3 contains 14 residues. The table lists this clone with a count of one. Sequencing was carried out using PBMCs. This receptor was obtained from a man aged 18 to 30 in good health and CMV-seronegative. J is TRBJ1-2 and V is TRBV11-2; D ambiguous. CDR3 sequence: CASSWGGSNYGYTF. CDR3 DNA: TGTGCCAGCAGCTGGGGAGGCAGTAACTATGGCTACACCTTC.